A single sample gave rise to the 8 T cell receptor beta chains below, sequenced in a study of T cell responses to AZD1222 COVID-19 vaccine. The table came from immunoSEQ multiplex PCR; TCRdb's copy has only in-frame clones and leaves some out. The sample shows 150,000 to 200,000 clones, about 90% of them seen only once. The starting material was peripheral blood, obtained on day 0 of MenACWY control vaccination. These receptor sequences come from an adult in good health.

V gene TRBV30 combines with J gene TRBJ1-6, with 8 bases aligning to TRBD1. The CDR3 spans 14 residues. Germline V gives CDR1 GTSNPN, CDR2 SVGIG (reference sequence). J lost 11 bases, V lost 1 base, and 7 bases had no gene match. CDR3 sequence (DNA): TGTGCCTGGAGTGAGACAGGGGAATCAACACCCCTCCACTTT. Protein: CAWSETGESTPLHF. Full variable domain (outside the CDR3, taken from reference TRBV30 and TRBJ1-6): SQTIHQWPATLVQPVGSPLSLECTVEGTSNPNLYWYRQAAGRGLQLLFYSVGIGQISSEVPQNLSASRPQDRQFILSSKKLLLSDSGFYLCAWSETGESTPLHFGNGTRLTVT.

This clone has a handful of counts. This chain connects TRBV5-4 to TRBJ2-1, with D perhaps being TRBD1 or TRBD2 (5 bases each). Trimming took 4 bases from V and 5 from J, leaving 13 bases between them. CDR3 size: 14 residues. CDR1 SGHNT and CDR2 YYREEE come from the germline V gene (reference sequence). The DNA for the CDR3 is TGTGCCAGCAGCCGAGGGACGGCTAACAATGAGCAGTTCTTC. Amino acids: CASSRGTANNEQFF.

The CDR3 region is CASKGQNYNEQFF. Here the CDR3 DNA reads TGTGCCAGCAAAGGACAGAACTACAATGAGCAGTTCTTC. This sequence joins TRBV2 and TRBJ2-1; tentative D call: TRBD1 (6 bases). Between the trimmed V and J ends, which lost 7 bases and 3 bases, there was a span of 10 bases. The CDR3 is 13 residues long. Per the germline V gene, CDR1 is SNHLY and CDR2 is FYNNEI. The full variable domain, in which reference TRBV2 and TRBJ2-1 provide the parts outside the CDR3, is EPEVTQTPSHQVTQMGQEVILRCVPISNHLYFYWYRQILGQKVEFLVSFYNNEISEKSEIFDDQFSVERPDGSNFTLKIRSTKLEDSAMYFCASKGQNYNEQFFGPGTRLTVL.

This chain links TRBV28 with TRBJ2-7; 11 bases agree with TRBD2. V trimming: 5 bases; J trimming: 3 bases; junction bases outside the gene matches: 6. The CDR3 length is 15 residues. Germline V CDR1 and CDR2: MDHEN, SYDVKM. The CDR3 nucleotides read TGTGCCAGCAGTGCCCGGACTAGCGGGTTCTACGAGCAGTACTTC. Translating gives CASSARTSGFYEQYF.

This clone was detected only once. This chain joins TRBV3-1 (or the pseudogene TRBV3-2) and TRBJ1-6; D may be TRBD1 (5 bases). This CDR3 is 16 amino acids long. The germline gives CDR1 LGHDT, CDR2 YNNKEL (reference sequence). Deletions cut 3 bases from V and 0 bases from J, with 9 bases between. The chain's CDR3 is CASSQGPSSYNSPLHF. DNA of the CDR3: TGTGCCAGCAGCCAGGGGCCCAGCTCCTATAATTCACCCCTCCACTTT.

This clone has just a few counts. The V call is TRBV4-1, the J call TRBJ1-2; D ambiguous. The CDR3 covers 15 residues. Trimming removed 4 bases from V and 8 bases from J, with 20 bases in between. CDR1 MGHRA and CDR2 YSYEKL come from the germline V gene. The DNA for the CDR3 is TGCGCCAGCAGCCTAGTAGGCGTTAGCATTAGGGGCTACACCTTC. Translating gives CASSLVGVSIRGYTF.

The chain combines TRBV27 with TRBJ2-3, with 10 bases identical to TRBD2. Germline-derived CDR1 and CDR2 are MNHEY and SMNVEV (reference sequence). V dropped 5 bases and J dropped 7; count of bases not matched to a gene: 12. The CDR3 has 16 amino acids. The CDR3 DNA follows: TGTGCCAGCAGTAGCGGGGGGGGCGTCTCGTTAAATACGCAGTATTTT. Amino acids: CASSSGGGVSLNTQYF.

This clone was recorded only once. The chain employs TRBV5-8 and TRBJ2-5; 9 bases fit TRBD2. With V trimmed by 0 bases and J by 5 bases, 8 bases remained unmatched. Germline V gene sequence: CDR1 SGHTS, CDR2 YDEGEE. CDR3 length: 16 residues. CDR3 in amino acids: CASSLVRRGGIETQYF. The CDR3, as DNA: TGTGCCAGCAGCTTGGTCAGGCGGGGGGGCATCGAGACCCAGTACTTC.